The sample holds a few counts of the clone carrying this TCR beta chain. The target antigen is unknown. Coverage ceases 3 residues before the CDR3 finishes, and the germline J gene fills in the end. The method was immunoSEQ multiplex PCR; TCRdb's version includes in-frame clones alone and lacks a portion of them. This set yields approximately 20,000 clones and no singletons; the top ten hold 2.5%. The data derive from a study of T cell clonality in common variable immunodeficiency. Study-level findings and limits: Common variable immunodeficiency TCR beta sequences reportedly had fewer deletions and N-nucleotide insertions.

Aged roughly 9 to 65 years, CVID subjects averaged roughly 39 years old. Patients and controls were mostly of Caucasian heritage. Blood came from CVID subjects not ill and not taking immunomodulatory or immunosuppressive medication. Donors gave roughly 4.5 to 8 ml heparinized peripheral whole blood. Germline V gene data show CDR1 as KGHSH and CDR2 as LQKENI. The CDR3 is 16 residues long. Deletions cut 3 bases from V and 0 bases from J, with 11 bases between. The sequenced material came from peripheral blood mononuclear cells. The receptor was derived from a human donor with common variable immunodeficiency. The rearrangement joins TRBV18 to TRBJ1-4, with a weak D call TRBD1 (6 bases). This CDR3 reads CASSPIRGATNEKLFF. Incomplete CDR3 DNA: TGTGCCAGCTCACCGATCAGGGGTGCAACTAATGAAAAA.